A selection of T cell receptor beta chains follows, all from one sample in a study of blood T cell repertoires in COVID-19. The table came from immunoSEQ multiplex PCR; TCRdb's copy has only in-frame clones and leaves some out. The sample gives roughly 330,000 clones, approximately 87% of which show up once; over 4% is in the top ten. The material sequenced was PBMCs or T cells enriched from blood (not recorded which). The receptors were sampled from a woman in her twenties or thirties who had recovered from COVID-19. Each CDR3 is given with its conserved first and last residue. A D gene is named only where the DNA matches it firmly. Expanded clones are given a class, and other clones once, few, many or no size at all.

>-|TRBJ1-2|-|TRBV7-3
TGTGCCAGCAGCTCCGGACACTTC
CASSSGHF
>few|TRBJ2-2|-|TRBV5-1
TGCGCCAGCAGCCCAAATCACGGGGACACCGGGGAGCTGTTTTTT
CASSPNHGDTGELFF
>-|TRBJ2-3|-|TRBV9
TGTGCCAGCAGCCCATATTCATCGCGGGGCACAGATACGCAGTATTTT
CASSPYSSRGTDTQYF
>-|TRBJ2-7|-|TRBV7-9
TGTGCCAGCAGCCCCGCGGGGTCCTACGAGCAGTACTTC
CASSPAGSYEQYF
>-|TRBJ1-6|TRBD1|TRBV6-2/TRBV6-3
TGTGCCAGCAGTTACCGGGACAGGGCTGGTTCGGAGTGGGCCCTCCACTTT
CASSYRDRAGSEWALHF
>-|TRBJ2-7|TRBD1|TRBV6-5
TGTGCCAGCAGGGACAGGGGGCGTACCTACGAGCAGTACTTC
CASRDRGRTYEQYF
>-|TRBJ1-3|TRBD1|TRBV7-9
TGTGCCAGCAGCTTGACAGGGCCTGGAAACACCATATATTTT
CASSLTGPGNTIYF
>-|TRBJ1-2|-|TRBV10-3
TGTGCCACTTACGGGTTGGAGAAAGATACGGGCTATGGCTACACCTTC
CATYGLEKDTGYGYTF
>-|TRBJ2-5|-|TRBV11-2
TGTGCCAGCAGCTTAGATCTAGAGACCCAGTACTTC
CASSLDLETQYF
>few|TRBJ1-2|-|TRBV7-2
TGTGCCAGCAGCTCCCTGAACTATGGCTACACCTTC
CASSSLNYGYTF
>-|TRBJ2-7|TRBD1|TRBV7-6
TGTGCCAGCAGCCCTAGACAGGGGACGTCCTACGAGCAGTACTTC
CASSPRQGTSYEQYF
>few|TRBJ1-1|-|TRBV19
TGTGCCAGTAGTATACACGGTGAAGCTTTCTTT
CASSIHGEAFF
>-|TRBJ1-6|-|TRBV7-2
TGTGCCAGCAGCTCAGAGACAGCCTATAATTCACCCCTCCACTTT
CASSSETAYNSPLHF
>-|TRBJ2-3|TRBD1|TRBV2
TGTGCCAGCAGTTTGGGACAGCCAAGCACAGATACGCAGTATTTT
CASSLGQPSTDTQYF
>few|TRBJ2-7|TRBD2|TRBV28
TGTGCCAGCAGTCCCCTCTTATCCAGGAAGCGGGGGGAGCAGTACTTC
CASSPLLSRKRGEQYF
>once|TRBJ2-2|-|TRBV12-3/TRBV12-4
TGTGCCAGCAGTTGGACAGCTGGGGAGCTGTTTTTT
CASSWTAGELFF
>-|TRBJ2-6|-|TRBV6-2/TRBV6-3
TGTGCCAGCAGTTATGCTCGGTTTGGGGCCAACGTCCTGACTTTC
CASSYARFGANVLTF
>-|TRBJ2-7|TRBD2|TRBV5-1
TGCGCCAGCAGCTTGTCTAGCGGGACATGGTCCTACGAGCAGTACTTC
CASSLSSGTWSYEQYF
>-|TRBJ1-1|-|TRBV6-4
TGTGCCAGCAGCCCTACAGGGTTAAGAACTGAAGCTTTCTTT
CASSPTGLRTEAFF
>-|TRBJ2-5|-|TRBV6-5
TGTGCCAGCAGCGTCTACCTCCAAGAGACCCAGTACTTC
CASSVYLQETQYF
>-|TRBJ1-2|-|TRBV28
TGTGCCAGCAGTTCACAACGCAAAGGGGTGGGTGGCTACACCTTC
CASSSQRKGVGGYTF
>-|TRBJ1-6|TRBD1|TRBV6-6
TGTGCCAGCAGTTACTCGGGACAGGGTAATTCACCCCTCCACTTT
CASSYSGQGNSPLHF
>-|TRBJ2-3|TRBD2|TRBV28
TGTGCCAGCAGTTTAGGGGCGGGGGGCACAGATACGCAGTATTTT
CASSLGAGGTDTQYF
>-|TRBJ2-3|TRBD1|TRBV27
TGTGCCAGCAGTTTGGGGCAGGGGGTGCAGTATTTT
CASSLGQGVQYF
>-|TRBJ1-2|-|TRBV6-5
TGTACCGGGGAAAACGCGCTGACAGGCTCCTATGGCTACACCTTC
CTGENALTGSYGYTF
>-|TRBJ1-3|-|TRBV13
TGTGCCAGCAGCTTTGGCAGGGCTGGAAACACCATATATTTT
CASSFGRAGNTIYF
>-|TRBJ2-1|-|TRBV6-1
TGTGCCAGCAGTGAAATGGGGGCGAGGGGTGAGCAGTTCTTC
CASSEMGARGEQFF
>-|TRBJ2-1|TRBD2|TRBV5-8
TGTGCCAGCAGCTTGATACGGGGGGTAGCCTACAATGAGCAGTTCTTC
CASSLIRGVAYNEQFF
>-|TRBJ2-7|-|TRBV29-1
TGCAGCGTTGAGGACACTTTCTCCTACGAGCAGTACTTC
CSVEDTFSYEQYF
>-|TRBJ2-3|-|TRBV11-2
TGTGCCAGCAGCTTAGGTCTGGATACGCAGTATTTT
CASSLGLDTQYF
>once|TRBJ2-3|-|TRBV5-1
TGCGCCAGCGCCCGGGGGTTTGCAGATACGCAGTATTTT
CASARGFADTQYF
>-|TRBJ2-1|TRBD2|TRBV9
TGTGCCAGCAGCGCCTCCCCCGGGACTAGCGGGGGGATGCAGTTCTTC
CASSASPGTSGGMQFF
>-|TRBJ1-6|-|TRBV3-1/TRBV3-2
TGTGCCAGCAGCCAAGAATGGATGGGGGGTTATTCACCCCTCCACTTT
CASSQEWMGGYSPLHF
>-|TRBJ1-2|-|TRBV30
TGTGCCTGGAGTTCCTGGATCGGGAAGGGCTACACCTTC
CAWSSWIGKGYTF
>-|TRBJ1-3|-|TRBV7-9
TGTGCCAGCAGCTTAGCGGCAGTTTATAATCCTTCCTCTGGAAACACCATATATTTT
CASSLAAVYNPSSGNTIYF
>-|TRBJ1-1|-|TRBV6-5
TGTGCCAGCAGTTACCTCCCAGGAGGGACTGAAGCTTTCTTT
CASSYLPGGTEAFF
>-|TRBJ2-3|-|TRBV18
TGTGCCAGCTCACCACGGCTGAATAGGGGTACAGATACGCAGTATTTT
CASSPRLNRGTDTQYF